Presented here are 10 T cell receptor beta chains from one specimen sequenced in a study of T cells after yellow fever vaccination. In TCRdb, the 5' RACE reads were re-called with MiXCR into one record per CDR3 protein. The repertoire holds under 600,000 distinct CDR3 sequences, with roughly 12% as singletons. The sequencing here drew on PBMCs, taken on the day of the yellow fever booster vaccination. Source of these receptors: a man aged 25 to 40 who received the YFV17D yellow fever vaccine.

The sample holds a few counts of this clonotype. This chain connects TRBV5-1 to TRBJ2-3; TRBD2 matches 9 bases. The CDR3 covers 15 residues. CDR1 is SGHRS, CDR2 YFSETQ, per germline. The V gene end was trimmed by 6 bases and the J gene end by 4 bases; junction bases not matched to a gene: 9. The CDR3 is CASKQAGGSPDTQYF. As DNA, the CDR3 is TGCGCCAGCAAGCAGGCGGGAGGGTCACCAGATACGCAGTATTTT.

The chain is built from TRBV3-1 and TRBJ1-4; a possible D gene is TRBD1 (5 bases). Germline CDR1 is LGHDT and CDR2 is YNNKEL (reference sequence). This CDR3 comprises 13 residues. Deletions cut 6 bases from V and 12 bases from J, with 17 bases between. The CDR3 spells CASRRNPGMELFF. The CDR3 DNA sequence: TGTGCCAGCAGACGCAACCCAGGGATGGAACTGTTTTTT.

This clonotype showed up many times. Written as DNA, the CDR3 is TGTGCCACCCAGCAGGGGGTGGCGAGGGATGAGCAGTTCTTC. This codes for CATQQGVARDEQFF. The chain uses TRBV18 and TRBJ2-1; 7 positions agree with TRBD1. CDR3 length: 14 amino acids. Trimming took 10 bases from V and 8 from J; bases not matched to a gene: 14. In germline, CDR1 is KGHSH, CDR2 LQKENI.

This clonotype was counted only a few times. The genes are TRBV15 and TRBJ2-1; 8 nucleotides match TRBD2. Looked up from germline, CDR1 is LNHNV and CDR2 is YYDKDF (reference sequence). J lost 3 bases, V lost 1 base, and 5 bases had no gene match. The CDR3 loop spans 16 amino acids. The CDR3 bases are TGTGCCACCAGCAGAGGCTCTAGCGGGCGCTACAATGAGCAGTTCTTC. Translating gives CATSRGSSGRYNEQFF.

The chain recombines TRBV20-1 with TRBJ2-3, with 12 nucleotides matching TRBD2. V trimming: 5 bases; J trimming: 3 bases; junction bases outside the gene matches: 3. The CDR3 is made up of 14 amino acids. Looked up from germline, CDR1 is DFQATT and CDR2 is SNEGSKA (reference sequence). The CDR3 DNA reads TGCAGTGCTTGGACTAGCGGGACAACAGATACGCAGTATTTT. Its protein product is CSAWTSGTTDTQYF.

A few counts support this clonotype. This sequence joins TRBV24-1 and TRBJ2-1; 10 nucleotides match TRBD2. The CDR3 contains 17 residues. The ends lost 3 bases at V and 8 bases at J; junction bases unmatched: 12. Germline V gives CDR1 KGHDR, CDR2 SFDVKD. This CDR3 is CATSDARASGSGYEQFF. The DNA of the CDR3 is TGTGCCACCAGTGATGCCCGGGCTAGCGGGAGTGGCTATGAGCAGTTCTTC.

This clonotype was seen a handful of times. The rearrangement uses TRBV29-1 and TRBJ2-7; D is undetermined. V was shortened by 4 bases and J by 1 base, with 14 bases between the two germline ends. This CDR3 has 14 residues. CDR1 SQVTM and CDR2 ANQGSEA come from the germline V gene. The CDR3 region has the DNA TGCAGCGTTGGGGCCGGAGCCCGTTCCTACGAGCAGTACTTC. It translates to CSVGAGARSYEQYF.

This clonotype came up a few times. The CDR3 nucleotides are TGTGCCAGCAGCTTGAGGGCACCCCTGAGCACAGATACGCAGTATTTT. The encoded protein is CASSLRAPLSTDTQYF. This rearrangement joins TRBV5-6 to TRBJ2-3; D remains unclear. With 1 base removed from V and 0 bases from J, the gap between germline ends came to 12 bases. From germline, CDR1 is SGHDT and CDR2 YYEEEE. This CDR3 contains 16 residues.

This clonotype has more than one count but fewer than ten. The chain has TRBV20-1 and TRBJ2-2; 12 bases align to TRBD2. Germline CDR1 and CDR2: DFQATT and SNEGSKA (reference sequence). Trimming took 5 bases from V and 7 from J; bases not matched to a gene: 8. This CDR3 comprises 15 residues. The CDR3 DNA reads as TGCAGTGCTGGGGCTAGCGGGAGGGATAGCGGGGAGCTGTTTTTT. Protein sequence: CSAGASGRDSGELFF.

This clonotype turned up a few times. The genes are TRBV6-1 and TRBJ2-1; D is unclear. The CDR3 sequence is 12 residues long. Germline loops: CDR1 MNHNS, CDR2 SASEGT. V lost 4 bases and J 5 bases, leaving 6 bases between the germline ends. The CDR3 DNA sequence: TGTGCCAGCAGTGTGTGGGACAATGAGCAGTTCTTC. Translated: CASSVWDNEQFF.